This T cell receptor beta chain was recovered during a study of neoadjuvant anti-PD-1 for oral cavity cancer (TCRdb year 2021). About the full investigation: Patients mostly received three to four biweekly doses of nivolumab at 3 mg/kg before curative-intent surgical resection. Patients without progression received a fourth nivolumab dose around day 43 and underwent definitive surgical resection on days 50-56. Responders were defined as patients with complete response, partial response or stable disease by RECIST 1.1; non-responders were defined as patients with progression. The parent correlative cohort had 12 patients and a response rate of roughly 31%. What the authors observed across the whole study: Larger post-treatment sizes of preexisting intratumoral clones correlated with greater tumor shrinkage, suggesting expansion of preexisting clones contributed to response. A higher pretreatment blood Treg/Th17 ratio correlated with both higher pretreatment blood TCRbeta clonality and lower post-treatment tumor TCRbeta clonality. TCR analyses included only a few patients per response group, and the authors called for larger cohorts for validation.

CDR1 and CDR2, looked up from the germline V gene, are SGHDN and FVKESK. V is clipped by 5 bases and J by 4 bases, and the sequence between their germline boundaries is 11 bases long. Spanning cysteine to phenylalanine, the CDR3 consists of 13 amino acids. Only the CDR3 DNA is retained, 39 bases long and in frame from the first base. Survey sequencing of tumors used two replicates per sample, and the tumor libraries mostly started from 4.5 to 5.5 ug of input genomic DNA. TCRbeta libraries were prepared with the immunoSEQ hsTCRbeta kit according to the manufacturer's instructions. The finished libraries were brought together in one pool at 2.5 to 3.5 nM, which was then read using an Illumina NovaSeq 6000 S4 flow cell. On the study's bioinformatics: Raw data preprocessing and quality control were performed with the immunoSEQ Analyzer. The analysis was restricted to productive rearrangements, with each unique CDR3 amino acid sequence defining a clonotype. Repertoire clonality was estimated as the Gini-Simpson index, computed with the R package tcR. Student's t test was used to compare Gini indices, and Pearson correlation was used to assess associations with tumor size change. TCRdb re-hosts the immuneACCESS table, in-frame sequences only. Its copies lack some clones; in the studies checked, an unresolved V gene accounts for under half of them, and the cause for the rest is not known. V and J calls and clone size are copied from that table; D and trimming were computed from the DNA. This sample comprises about 37,000 clones, around 40% of them detected only once. The top ten clonotypes cover more than 15% of the sample.

As regards this clone: This receptor's antigen is unknown. Qualities for individual bases were not recorded, and no much larger clone is one base off.

Reading the label with the study, this specimen's time point is: after neoadjuvant nivolumab, at surgical resection. Patients were newly diagnosed with stage II-IVA oral cavity squamous cell carcinoma and had received no prior systemic or radiation treatment. The cohort was made up of patients with locally advanced, HPV-negative oral cavity squamous cell carcinoma. Samples came from a longitudinal correlative study of a single-arm phase II trial of neoadjuvant nivolumab in oral cavity squamous cell carcinoma. Genomic DNA-based TCRbeta sequencing was performed on subject-matched pre- and post-treatment PBMCs and tumors from three responders and three non-responders. For tumor tissue, genomic DNA extraction relied on the Maxwell RSC DNA from Tissue kit.

The chain couples TRBV14 to TRBJ2-5; the D gene is unclear. The receptor was isolated from a person aged 40 to 85 with oral cavity squamous cell carcinoma. The input for sequencing was tumor tissue, taken after nivolumab (anti-PD-1) treatment. CDR3 loop: CASSFRWGETQYF. At the DNA level, the sequence is TGTGCCAGCAGCTTTCGATGGGGAGAGACCCAGTACTTC.